The 18 T cell receptor beta chains reported below all come from one sample, sequenced in a study of cytomegalovirus exposure and HLA in healthy donors. The protocol was immunoSEQ multiplex PCR, while the TCRdb copy is restricted to in-frame clones and leaves out a portion. The sample yields 250,000 to 400,000 clones, approximately 86% seen once. The sequenced material came from PBMCs. The receptors stem from a man between 25 and 39 years old in good health and CMV-seronegative.

CDR3 bases: TGTGCCAGCAGTGGGGAACAGGAGATGGAAAAACTGTTTTTT. Protein: CASSGEQEMEKLFF. The chain uses TRBV2 and TRBJ1-4; a possible D gene is TRBD1 (5 bases). The length of the CDR3 is 14 residues. Germline assignment: CDR1 SNHLY and CDR2 FYNNEI. Trimming stripped 4 bases from V and 8 bases from J, with 14 bases between. The whole variable domain, remainder taken from reference TRBV2 and TRBJ1-4, is EPEVTQTPSHQVTQMGQEVILRCVPISNHLYFYWYRQILGQKVEFLVSFYNNEISEKSEIFDDQFSVERPDGSNFTLKIRSTKLEDSAMYFCASSGEQEMEKLFFGSGTQLSVL.

The rearrangement joins TRBV18 to TRBJ2-2; tentative D call: TRBD1 (6 bases). The CDR3 length is 14 residues. Germline V lookup: CDR1 KGHSH, CDR2 LQKENI. Trimming left V 8 bases short and J 1 base short, with 11 bases between. CDR3 sequence reads: CASEKGGNTGELFF. CDR3 DNA sequence: TGTGCCAGCGAAAAAGGGGGGAACACCGGGGAGCTGTTTTTT.

V gene TRBV4-2 combines with J gene TRBJ2-7; a weak D match, TRBD1 (6 bases). CDR3 length: 14 amino acids. Trimming shortened V by 3 bases and J by 3 bases, and 12 bases separated the two germline ends. From germline, CDR1 is LGHNA and CDR2 YNFKEQ. The CDR3, as DNA: TGTGCCAGCAGCCATGGACAGACGGGCTACGAGCAGTACTTC. It specifies CASSHGQTGYEQYF.

The chain carries TRBV15 and TRBJ1-4, with TRBD1 matching 8 bases. The junction had 7 bases not matched to a gene; V was cut back by 5 bases and J by 8 bases. The V gene's germline CDR1 is LNHNV and CDR2 YYDKDF (reference sequence). There are 14 residues in the CDR3. CDR3 in DNA: TGTGCCACCAGCGGGGGACAGGTCGGGGAAAAACTGTTTTTT. This sequence encodes CATSGGQVGEKLFF.

This clone came up a few times. This chain uses TRBV10-3 with TRBJ1-6, with TRBD1 identical over 10 bases. This CDR3 comprises 14 residues. Germline V CDR1 and CDR2: ENHRY, SYGVKD. V trimming: 6 bases; J trimming: 5 bases; junction bases outside the gene matches: 1. The CDR3 bases are TGTGCCATCAGGGACAGGGGGGATAATTCACCCCTCCACTTT. It yields the protein CAIRDRGDNSPLHF.

V is TRBV5-6 and J is TRBJ2-3, with a possible D match to TRBD2 (6 bases). This CDR3 is built from 17 residues. Germline assignment: CDR1 SGHDT and CDR2 YYEEEE. With 4 bases removed from V and 0 bases from J, the gap between germline ends came to 18 bases. The DNA for the CDR3 is TGTGCCAGCAGCGAATCAGTCGGGGGACCTAGCACAGATACGCAGTATTTT. It specifies CASSESVGGPSTDTQYF.

The rearrangement links TRBV5-5 to TRBJ2-1, with D maybe TRBD1 (5 bases). Germline-derived CDR1 and CDR2 are SGHKS and YYEKEE (reference sequence). V lost 4 bases and J lost 2, with 13 bases in between. The CDR3 is made up of 15 amino acids. CDR3 protein: CASSITTGPYNEQFF. As DNA, the CDR3 is TGTGCCAGCAGCATCACAACAGGCCCCTACAATGAGCAGTTCTTC.

The chain employs TRBV7-8 and TRBJ2-2, with 12 bases aligning to TRBD2. CDR3 length equals 18 residues. Germline V CDR1 and CDR2: SGHVS, FQNEAQ. V lost 4 bases and J lost 4; bases outside the gene matches: 10. CDR3: CASSSPGLAGTGTGELFF. The DNA for the CDR3 is TGTGCCAGCAGCTCCCCCGGACTAGCGGGGACGGGCACCGGGGAGCTGTTTTTT. Variable domain in full (rest from reference TRBV7-8 and TRBJ2-2): GAGVSQSPRYKVAKRGQDVALRCDPISGHVSLFWYQQALGQGPEFLTYFQNEAQLDKSGLPSDRFFAERPEGSVSTLKIQRTQQEDSAVYLCASSSPGLAGTGTGELFFGEGSRLTVL.

The chain links TRBV7-2 to TRBJ2-2; D perhaps matches TRBD2 (5 bases). The CDR3 covers 18 residues. The germline V gene encodes CDR1 SGHTA and CDR2 FQGNSA. V lost 5 bases and J 1 base, leaving 20 bases between the germline ends. The CDR3: CASSARRGSYQNTGELFF. CDR3 DNA: TGTGCCAGCAGCGCAAGGAGAGGGTCCTATCAGAACACCGGGGAGCTGTTTTTT.

J is TRBJ1-2 and V is TRBV2; 7 bases line up with TRBD1. The CDR3 is 14 residues long. V gave up 6 bases and J gave up 7 bases; unmatched junction bases: 11. Germline assignment: CDR1 SNHLY and CDR2 FYNNEI. The CDR3 loop is CASSPMAAGGGYTF. The CDR3 nucleotides read TGTGCCAGCAGCCCCATGGCAGCAGGGGGTGGCTACACCTTC.

The chain uses TRBV10-1 and TRBJ2-3; TRBD2 matches 8 bases. The V gene's germline CDR1 is WNHNN and CDR2 SYGVQD (reference sequence). Trimming took 0 bases from V and 10 from J; bases not matched to a gene: 9. This CDR3 contains 15 residues. The CDR3 nucleotides read TGCGCCAGCAGTGAGTCCAGCGGGGGACCTGATGCGCAGTATTTT. Translating it yields CASSESSGGPDAQYF.

The chain joins TRBV30 to TRBJ1-2, with 7 bases aligning to TRBD1. The V gene's germline CDR1 is GTSNPN and CDR2 SVGIG (reference sequence). The CDR3 consists of 13 residues. Trimming removed 5 bases from V and 7 bases from J; junction bases left unmatched: 10. The DNA for the CDR3 is TGTGCCTGGGAAACAGGGGATTGGACTGGCTACACCTTC. It codes for CAWETGDWTGYTF.

The rearrangement links TRBV5-5 to TRBJ2-1; D unresolved. The CDR3 is made up of 12 amino acids. V lost 3 bases and J lost 12, with 13 bases in between. Germline lookup yields CDR1 SGHKS and CDR2 YYEKEE (reference sequence). The CDR3 DNA sequence: TGTGCCAGCAGCTCCCGCGGCCCGGGGCAGTTCTTC. It specifies CASSSRGPGQFF.

This clone was counted a few times. The V call is TRBV7-9, the J call TRBJ1-5, with 8 bases aligning to TRBD1. This CDR3 is 17 amino acids long. V trimming: 4 bases; J trimming: 2 bases; junction bases outside the gene matches: 10. Germline assignment: CDR1 SEHNR and CDR2 FQNEAQ (reference sequence). CDR3 region: CASSSSDRGRGNQPQHF. The CDR3 DNA reads as TGTGCCAGCAGCTCCAGCGACAGGGGCCGGGGCAATCAGCCCCAGCATTTT.

J is TRBJ2-7 and V is TRBV4-2, with D unclear. Germline loops: CDR1 LGHNA, CDR2 YNFKEQ. The CDR3 length is 15 residues. With 5 bases removed from V and 0 bases from J, the gap between germline ends came to 14 bases. CDR3 sequence (DNA): TGTGCCAGCAGCTGGGCCCTACAGAGCTCCTACGAGCAGTACTTC. Protein: CASSWALQSSYEQYF.

On this clone: Other nucleotide sequences from this sample produce the same CDR3. The chain employs TRBV11-2 and TRBJ1-1; no firm D call. Trimming pared 0 bases from V and 4 bases from J, leaving 6 bases between. The germline gives CDR1 SGHAT, CDR2 FQNNGV. CDR3 length equals 13 residues. The chain's CDR3 is CASSLERGTEAFF. CDR3 coding DNA: TGTGCCAGCAGCTTAGAGCGGGGCACTGAAGCTTTCTTT. The whole variable domain, filled in from reference TRBV11-2 and TRBJ1-1, reads EAGVAQSPRYKIIEKRQSVAFWCNPISGHATLYWYQQILGQGPKLLIQFQNNGVVDDSQLPKDRFSAERLKGVDSTLKIQPAKLEDSAVYLCASSLERGTEAFFGQGTRLTVV.

This sequence joins TRBV27 and TRBJ1-1; no reliable D call. V gave up 5 bases and J gave up 2 bases, with 21 bases separating them. Per the germline V gene, CDR1 is MNHEY and CDR2 is SMNVEV (reference sequence). This CDR3 has 17 residues. CDR3 coding DNA: TGTGCCAGCAGTAAATCCCCGGGTATCTCGATTAACACTGAAGCTTTCTTT. Residues: CASSKSPGISINTEAFF.

This sequence joins TRBV7-9 and TRBJ2-7; 11 bases fit TRBD1. The germline V gene encodes CDR1 SEHNR and CDR2 FQNEAQ (reference sequence). This CDR3 has 16 amino acids. The J segment lost 3 bases and the V segment lost 3 bases, leaving 7 bases of the junction unmatched. CDR3: CASSLGQGEFFYEQYF. In DNA form, the CDR3 reads TGTGCCAGCAGCTTGGGACAGGGGGAATTTTTCTACGAGCAGTACTTC.